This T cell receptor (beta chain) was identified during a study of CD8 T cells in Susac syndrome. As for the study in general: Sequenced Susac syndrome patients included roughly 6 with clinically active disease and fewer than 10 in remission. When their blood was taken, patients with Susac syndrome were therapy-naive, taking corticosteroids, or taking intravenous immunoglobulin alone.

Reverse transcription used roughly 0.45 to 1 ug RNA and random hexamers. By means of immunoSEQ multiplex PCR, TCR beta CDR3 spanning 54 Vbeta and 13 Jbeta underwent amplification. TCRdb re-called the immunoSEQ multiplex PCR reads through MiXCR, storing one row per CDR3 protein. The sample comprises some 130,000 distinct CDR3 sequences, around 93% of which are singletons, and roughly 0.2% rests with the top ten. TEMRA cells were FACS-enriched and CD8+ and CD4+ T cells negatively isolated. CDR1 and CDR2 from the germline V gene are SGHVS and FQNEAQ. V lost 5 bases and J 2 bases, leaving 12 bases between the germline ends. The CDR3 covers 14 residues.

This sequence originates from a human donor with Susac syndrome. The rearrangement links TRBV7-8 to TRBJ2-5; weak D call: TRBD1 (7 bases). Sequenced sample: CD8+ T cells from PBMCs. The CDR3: CASSQAGQQETQYF. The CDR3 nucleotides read TGTGCCAGCAGCCAGGCGGGACAGCAAGAGACCCAGTACTTC.